A single T cell receptor (beta chain) is shown here with its context. Antigen specificity is unknown. CDR1 MNHEY and CDR2 SVGEGT come from the germline V gene. The CDR3 spans 16 residues. V was pared by 2 bases and J by 2 bases, with 13 bases between. Via MiXCR, TCRdb re-called the reads, giving one row per CDR3 protein. The sample yields more than 95,000 distinct CDR3 sequences, more than 25% seen once. The data stem from a study of T cell repertoires in cytomegalovirus infection. Study summary: The authors relied on CMV epitopes, both recently identified HLA-C-restricted and well-studied HLA-B-restricted. CMV infection together with matching HLA type was indicated by public TCR beta signatures.

General study findings and limits: In two of eight donors, the top clonotype was HLA-C-restricted CMV-specific. Frequencies of public TCR beta families were cumulated, and this identified carriers of CMV plus the relevant HLA.

Sample: CD8+ T cells from cultured PBMCs, taken from culture after CMV antigen stimulation. The receptor was derived from a human donor in good health (CMV status not recorded). Some clones in this sample may be carry-over from other donors' samples. The chain combines TRBV6-2 or TRBV6-3 with TRBJ1-3; D unclear. For the CDR3, the DNA is TGTGCCAGCAGTTACAAGGACGGAAACCCTGGAAACACCATATATTTT. Translation: CASSYKDGNPGNTIYF.